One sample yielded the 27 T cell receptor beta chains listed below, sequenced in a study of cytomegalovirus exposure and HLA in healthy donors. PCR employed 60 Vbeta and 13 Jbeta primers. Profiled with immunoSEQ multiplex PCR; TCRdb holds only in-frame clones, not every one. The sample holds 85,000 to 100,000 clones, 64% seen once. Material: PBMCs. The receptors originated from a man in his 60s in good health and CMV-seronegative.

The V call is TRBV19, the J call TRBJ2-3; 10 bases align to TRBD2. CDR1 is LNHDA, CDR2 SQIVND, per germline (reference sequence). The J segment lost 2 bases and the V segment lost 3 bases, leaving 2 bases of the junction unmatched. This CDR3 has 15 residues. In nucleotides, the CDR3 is TGTGCCAGTAGTATGCTAGCGGGGGACACAGATACGCAGTATTTT. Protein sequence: CASSMLAGDTDTQYF.

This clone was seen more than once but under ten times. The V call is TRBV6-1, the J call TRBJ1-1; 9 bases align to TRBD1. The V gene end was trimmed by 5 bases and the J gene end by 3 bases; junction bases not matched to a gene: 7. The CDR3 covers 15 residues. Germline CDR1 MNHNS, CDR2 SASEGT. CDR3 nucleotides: TGTGCCAGCAGTCCTAGGACAGGGGCTGACACTGAAGCTTTCTTT. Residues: CASSPRTGADTEAFF.

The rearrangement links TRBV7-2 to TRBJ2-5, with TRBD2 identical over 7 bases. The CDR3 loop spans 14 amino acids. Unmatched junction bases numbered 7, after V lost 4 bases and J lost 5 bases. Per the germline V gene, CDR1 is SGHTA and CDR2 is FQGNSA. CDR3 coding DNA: TGTGCCAGCAGCTCCCCCGGGGGGTTGGAGACCCAGTACTTC. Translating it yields CASSSPGGLETQYF.

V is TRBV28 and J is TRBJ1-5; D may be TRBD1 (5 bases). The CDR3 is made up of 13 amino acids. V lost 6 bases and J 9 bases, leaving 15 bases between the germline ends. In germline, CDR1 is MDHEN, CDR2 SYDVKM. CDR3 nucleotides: TGTGCCAGCAGGATCGACCGGGGGTGGCCCCAGCATTTT. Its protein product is CASRIDRGWPQHF.

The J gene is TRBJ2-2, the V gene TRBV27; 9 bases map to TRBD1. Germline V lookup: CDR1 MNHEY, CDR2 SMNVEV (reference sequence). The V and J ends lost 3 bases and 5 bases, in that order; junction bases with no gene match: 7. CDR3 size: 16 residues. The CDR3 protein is CASSFRDRGGTGELFF. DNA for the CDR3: TGTGCCAGCAGTTTCCGTGACAGGGGGGGAACCGGGGAGCTGTTTTTT.

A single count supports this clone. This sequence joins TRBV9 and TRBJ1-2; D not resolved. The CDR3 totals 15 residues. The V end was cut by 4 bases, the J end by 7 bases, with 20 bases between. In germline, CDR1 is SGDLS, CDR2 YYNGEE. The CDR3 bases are TGTGCCAGCAGCCGGCGGGCCACGACTGTATTTGGCTACACCTTC. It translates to CASSRRATTVFGYTF. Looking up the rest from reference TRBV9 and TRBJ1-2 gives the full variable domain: DSGVTQTPKHLITATGQRVTLRCSPRSGDLSVYWYQQSLDQGLQFLIQYYNGEERAKGNILERFSAQQFPDLHSELNLSSLELGDSALYFCASSRRATTVFGYTFGSGTRLTVV.

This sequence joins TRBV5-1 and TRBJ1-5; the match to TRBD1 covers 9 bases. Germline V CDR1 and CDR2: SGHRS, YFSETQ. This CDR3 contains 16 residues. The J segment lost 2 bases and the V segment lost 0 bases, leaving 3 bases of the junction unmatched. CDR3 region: CASSLGQGGGNQPQHF. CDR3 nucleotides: TGCGCCAGCAGCTTGGGACAGGGGGGTGGCAATCAGCCCCAGCATTTT.

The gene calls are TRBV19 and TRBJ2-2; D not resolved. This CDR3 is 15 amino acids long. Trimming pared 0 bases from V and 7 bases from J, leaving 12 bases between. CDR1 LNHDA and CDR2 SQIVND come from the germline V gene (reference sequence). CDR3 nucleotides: TGTGCCAGTAGTATAGAATCTGCGAATCTCGGGGAGCTGTTTTTT. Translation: CASSIESANLGELFF.

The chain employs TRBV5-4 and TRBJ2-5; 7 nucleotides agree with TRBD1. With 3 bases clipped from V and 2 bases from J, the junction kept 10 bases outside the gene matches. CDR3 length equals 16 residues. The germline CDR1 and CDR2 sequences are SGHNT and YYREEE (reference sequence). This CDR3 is CASSSNQGDVQETQYF. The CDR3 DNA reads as TGTGCCAGCAGCTCCAACCAGGGGGATGTGCAAGAGACCCAGTACTTC. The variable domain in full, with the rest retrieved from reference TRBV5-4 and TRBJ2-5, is ETGVTQSPTHLIKTRGQQVTLRCSSQSGHNTVSWYQQALGQGPQFIFQYYREEENGRGNFPPRFSGLQFPNYSSELNVNALELDDSALYLCASSSNQGDVQETQYFGPGTRLLVL.

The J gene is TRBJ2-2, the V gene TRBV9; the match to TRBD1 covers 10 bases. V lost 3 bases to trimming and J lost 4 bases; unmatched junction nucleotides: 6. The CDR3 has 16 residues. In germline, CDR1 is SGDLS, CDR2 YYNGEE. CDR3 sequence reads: CASSARTGGATGELFF. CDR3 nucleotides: TGTGCCAGCAGCGCAAGGACAGGGGGTGCCACCGGGGAGCTGTTTTTT.

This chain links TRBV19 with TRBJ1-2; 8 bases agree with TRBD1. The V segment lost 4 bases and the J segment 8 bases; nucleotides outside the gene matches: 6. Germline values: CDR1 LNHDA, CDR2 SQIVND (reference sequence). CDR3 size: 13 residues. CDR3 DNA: TGTGCCAGTAGTAGGAAGACAGGGGACGGCTACACCTTC. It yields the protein CASSRKTGDGYTF.

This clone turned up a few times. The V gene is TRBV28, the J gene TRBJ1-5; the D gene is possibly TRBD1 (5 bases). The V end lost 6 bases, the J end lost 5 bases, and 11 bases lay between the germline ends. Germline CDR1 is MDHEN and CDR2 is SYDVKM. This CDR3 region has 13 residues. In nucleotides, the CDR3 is TGTGCCAGCAGACAGGCCCCAGATCAGCCCCAGCATTTT. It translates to CASRQAPDQPQHF.

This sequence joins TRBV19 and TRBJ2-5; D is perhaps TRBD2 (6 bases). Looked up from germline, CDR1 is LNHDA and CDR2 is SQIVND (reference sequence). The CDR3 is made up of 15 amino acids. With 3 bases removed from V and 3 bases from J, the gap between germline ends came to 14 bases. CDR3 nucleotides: TGTGCCAGTAGTATTCCGGGAGTACCCAAAGAGACCCAGTACTTC. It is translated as CASSIPGVPKETQYF. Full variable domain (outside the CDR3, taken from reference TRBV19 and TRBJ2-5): DGGITQSPKYLFRKEGQNVTLSCEQNLNHDAMYWYRQDPGQGLRLIYYSQIVNDFQKGDIAEGYSVSREKKESFPLTVTSAQKNPTAFYLCASSIPGVPKETQYFGPGTRLLVL.

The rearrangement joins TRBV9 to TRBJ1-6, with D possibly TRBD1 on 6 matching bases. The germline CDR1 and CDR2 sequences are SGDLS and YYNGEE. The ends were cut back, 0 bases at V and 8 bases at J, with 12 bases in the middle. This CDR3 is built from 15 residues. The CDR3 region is CASSVDGQRDSPLHF. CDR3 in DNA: TGTGCCAGCAGCGTAGATGGACAGAGGGATTCACCCCTCCACTTT.

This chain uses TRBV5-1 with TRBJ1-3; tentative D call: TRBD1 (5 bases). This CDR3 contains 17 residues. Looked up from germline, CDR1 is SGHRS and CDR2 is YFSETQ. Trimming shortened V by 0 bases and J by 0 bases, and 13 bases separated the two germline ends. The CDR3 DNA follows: TGCGCCAGCAGCTTGGTGGGGGGGGTGAGCTCTGGAAACACCATATATTTT. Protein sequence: CASSLVGGVSSGNTIYF. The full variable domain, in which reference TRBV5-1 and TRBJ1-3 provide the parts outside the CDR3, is KAGVTQTPRYLIKTRGQQVTLSCSPISGHRSVSWYQQTPGQGLQFLFEYFSETQRNKGNFPGRFSGRQFSNSRSEMNVSTLELGDSALYLCASSLVGGVSSGNTIYFGEGSWLTVV.

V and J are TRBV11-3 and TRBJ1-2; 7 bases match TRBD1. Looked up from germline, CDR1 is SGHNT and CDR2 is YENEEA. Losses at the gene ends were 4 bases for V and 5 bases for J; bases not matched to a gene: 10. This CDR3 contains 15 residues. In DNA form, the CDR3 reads TGTGCCAGCAGCTCATCGTTCAGGGGGAAGTATGGCTACACCTTC. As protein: CASSSSFRGKYGYTF.

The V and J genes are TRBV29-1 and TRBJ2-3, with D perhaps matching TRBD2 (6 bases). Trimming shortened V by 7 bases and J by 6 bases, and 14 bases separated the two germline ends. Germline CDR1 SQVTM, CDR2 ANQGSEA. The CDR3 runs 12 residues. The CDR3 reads CSGDGGGDTQYF. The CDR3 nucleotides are TGCAGCGGGGACGGAGGAGGGGATACGCAGTATTTT.

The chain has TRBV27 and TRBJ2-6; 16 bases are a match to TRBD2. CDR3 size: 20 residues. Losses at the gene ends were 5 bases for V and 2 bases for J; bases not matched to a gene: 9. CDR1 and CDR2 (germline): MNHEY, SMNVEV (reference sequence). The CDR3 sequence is CASSKTLGLAGGPGANVLTF. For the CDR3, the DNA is TGTGCCAGCAGTAAAACTCTGGGACTAGCGGGGGGGCCTGGGGCCAACGTCCTGACTTTC.

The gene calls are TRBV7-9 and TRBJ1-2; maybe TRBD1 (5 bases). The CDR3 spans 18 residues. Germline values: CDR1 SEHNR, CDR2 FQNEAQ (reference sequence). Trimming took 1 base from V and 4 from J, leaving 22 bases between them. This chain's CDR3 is CASSLGRQGLPRSYGYTF. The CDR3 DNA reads TGTGCCAGCAGCTTAGGCCGGCAGGGTCTACCCCGCAGCTATGGCTACACCTTC.

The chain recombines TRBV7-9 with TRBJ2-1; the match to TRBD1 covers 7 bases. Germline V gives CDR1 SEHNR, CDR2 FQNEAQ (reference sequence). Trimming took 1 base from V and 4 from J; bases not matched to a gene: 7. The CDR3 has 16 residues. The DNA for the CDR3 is TGTGCCAGCAGCTTAGGTAGGGGGCGAGGTTACAATGAGCAGTTCTTC. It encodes CASSLGRGRGYNEQFF.

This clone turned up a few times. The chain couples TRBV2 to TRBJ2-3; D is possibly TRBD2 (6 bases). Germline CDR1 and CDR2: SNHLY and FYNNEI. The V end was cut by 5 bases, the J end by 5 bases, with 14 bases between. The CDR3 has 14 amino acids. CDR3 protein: CASSTTSRLDTQYF. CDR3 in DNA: TGTGCCAGCAGTACGACTAGTAGGCTAGATACGCAGTATTTT.

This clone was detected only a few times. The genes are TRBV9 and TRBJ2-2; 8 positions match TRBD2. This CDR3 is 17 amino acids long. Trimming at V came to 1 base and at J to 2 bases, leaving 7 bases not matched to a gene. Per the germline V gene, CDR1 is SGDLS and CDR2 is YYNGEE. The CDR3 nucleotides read TGTGCCAGCAGCGTAAGCTTCGGGAGGGCCAACACCGGGGAGCTGTTTTTT. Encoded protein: CASSVSFGRANTGELFF.

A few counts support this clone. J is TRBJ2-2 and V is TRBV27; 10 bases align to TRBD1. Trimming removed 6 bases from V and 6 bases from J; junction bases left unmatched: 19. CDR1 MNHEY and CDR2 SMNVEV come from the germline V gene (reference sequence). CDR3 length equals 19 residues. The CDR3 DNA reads TGTGCCAGCAGACCCCCCGTGGGGACAGGGGTTGGCACCTCCGGGGAGCTGTTTTTT. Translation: CASRPPVGTGVGTSGELFF.

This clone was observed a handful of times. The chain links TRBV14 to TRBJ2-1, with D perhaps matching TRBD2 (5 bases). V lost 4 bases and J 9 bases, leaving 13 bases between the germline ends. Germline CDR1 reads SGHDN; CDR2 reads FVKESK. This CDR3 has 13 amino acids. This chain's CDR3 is CASSPLRSGEQFF. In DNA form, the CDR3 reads TGTGCCAGCAGCCCCCTCCGGAGCGGTGAGCAGTTCTTC.

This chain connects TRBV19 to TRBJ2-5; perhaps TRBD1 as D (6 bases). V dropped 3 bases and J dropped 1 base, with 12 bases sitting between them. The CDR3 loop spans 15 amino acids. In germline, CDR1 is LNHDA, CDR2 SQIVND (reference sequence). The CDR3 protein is CASSIRAGAQETQYF. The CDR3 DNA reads TGTGCCAGTAGTATTAGGGCAGGGGCCCAAGAGACCCAGTACTTC.

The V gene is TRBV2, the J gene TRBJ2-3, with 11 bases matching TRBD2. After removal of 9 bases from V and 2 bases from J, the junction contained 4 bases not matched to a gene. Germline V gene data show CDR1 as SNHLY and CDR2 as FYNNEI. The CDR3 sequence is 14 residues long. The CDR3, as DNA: TGTGCCAGGAGGGGACTAGCGGTCACAGATACGCAGTATTTT. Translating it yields CARRGLAVTDTQYF.

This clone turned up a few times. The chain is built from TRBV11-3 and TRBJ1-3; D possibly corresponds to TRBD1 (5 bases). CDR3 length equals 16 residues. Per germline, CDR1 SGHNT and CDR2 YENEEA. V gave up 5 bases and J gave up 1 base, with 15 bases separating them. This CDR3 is CASSPGDHYSGNTIYF. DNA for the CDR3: TGTGCCAGCAGCCCGGGGGACCATTATTCTGGAAACACCATATATTTT.